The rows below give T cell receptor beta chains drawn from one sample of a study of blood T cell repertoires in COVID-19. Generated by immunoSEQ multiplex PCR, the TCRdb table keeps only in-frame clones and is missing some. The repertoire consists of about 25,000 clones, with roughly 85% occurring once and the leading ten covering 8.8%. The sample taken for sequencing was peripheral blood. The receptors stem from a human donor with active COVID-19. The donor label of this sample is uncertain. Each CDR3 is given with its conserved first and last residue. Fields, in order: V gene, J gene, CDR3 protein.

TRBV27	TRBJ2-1	CASSPTHRNEQFF
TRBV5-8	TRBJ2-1	CASSPRIRREWSKFF
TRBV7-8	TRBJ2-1	CASSSFLLAGGYNEQFF
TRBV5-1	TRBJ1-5	CASSPGQGANQPQHF
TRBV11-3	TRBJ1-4	CAVMTNEKLFF
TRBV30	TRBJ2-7	CAWSALIGHPLLQYF
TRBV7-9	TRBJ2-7	CASSPPPIADYEQYF
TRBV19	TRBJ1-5	CASSAGQGARQPQHF
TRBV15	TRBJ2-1	CATSRGLVSEQFF
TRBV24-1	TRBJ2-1	CATSDLGSSYNEQFF
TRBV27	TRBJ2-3	CASGWRAGTDTQYF
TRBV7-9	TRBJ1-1	CASSSGGSWNTEAFF
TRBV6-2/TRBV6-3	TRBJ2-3	CASSPGLRSTDTQYF
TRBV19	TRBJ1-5	CASSIGQTGPHF
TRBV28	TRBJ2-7	CASRGQGTGSYEQYF
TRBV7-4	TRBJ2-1	CASSSPGGGSYNEQFF
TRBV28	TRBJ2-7	CASRASLAGSYEQYF
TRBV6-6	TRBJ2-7	CASSYNTAYEQYF
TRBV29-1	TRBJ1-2	CSVEGATYGYTF
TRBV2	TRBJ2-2	CASRGPSGISFNTGELFF
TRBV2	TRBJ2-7	CASSVRRNYEQYF
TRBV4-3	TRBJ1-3	CASSQDMGDTGNTIYF
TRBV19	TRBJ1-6	CAAAGGGHSPLHF
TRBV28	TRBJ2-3	CASRRSGYTDTQYF
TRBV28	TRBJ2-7	CASRATGGGSYEQYF
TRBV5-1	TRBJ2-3	CASSLAFTDTQYF
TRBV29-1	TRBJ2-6	CSVEKSGGASGANVLTF
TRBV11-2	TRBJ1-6	CASSLRGTGESPLHF
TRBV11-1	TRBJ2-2	CASSLRRQITGELFF
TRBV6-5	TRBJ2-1	CASSHTSGRASEQFF
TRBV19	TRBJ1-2	CASLQWTRVGGYTF
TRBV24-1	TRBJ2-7	CATSDPSTGTRGYEQYF
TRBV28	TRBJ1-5	CASSFLPDQPQHF
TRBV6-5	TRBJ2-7	CASTPGETYEQYF
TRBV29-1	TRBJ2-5	CSVETGLAGRGTQYF